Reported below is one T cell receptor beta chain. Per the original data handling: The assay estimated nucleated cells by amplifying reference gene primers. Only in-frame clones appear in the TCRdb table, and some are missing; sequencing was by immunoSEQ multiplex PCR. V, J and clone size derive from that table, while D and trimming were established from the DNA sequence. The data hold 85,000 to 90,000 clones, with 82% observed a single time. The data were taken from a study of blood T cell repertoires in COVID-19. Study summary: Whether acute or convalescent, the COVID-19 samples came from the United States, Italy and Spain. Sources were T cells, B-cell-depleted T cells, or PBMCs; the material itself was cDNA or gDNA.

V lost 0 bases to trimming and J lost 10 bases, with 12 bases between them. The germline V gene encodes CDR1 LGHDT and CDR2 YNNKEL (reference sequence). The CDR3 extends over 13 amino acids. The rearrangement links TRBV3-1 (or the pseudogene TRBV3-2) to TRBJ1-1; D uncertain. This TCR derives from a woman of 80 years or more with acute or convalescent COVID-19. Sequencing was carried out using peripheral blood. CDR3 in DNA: TGTGCCAGCAGCCAAGACGTCGGGAAAGTAGCTTTCTTT. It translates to CASSQDVGKVAFF.